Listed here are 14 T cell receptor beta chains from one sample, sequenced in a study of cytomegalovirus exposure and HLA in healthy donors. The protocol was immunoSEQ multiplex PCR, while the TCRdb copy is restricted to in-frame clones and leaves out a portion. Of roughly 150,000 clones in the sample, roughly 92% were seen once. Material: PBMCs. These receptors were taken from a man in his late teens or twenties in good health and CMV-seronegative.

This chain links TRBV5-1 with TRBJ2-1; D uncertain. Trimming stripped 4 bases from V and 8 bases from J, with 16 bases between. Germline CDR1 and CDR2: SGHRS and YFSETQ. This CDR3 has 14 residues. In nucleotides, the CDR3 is TGCGCCAGCAGCCCCATATCTTCTAGTGATGAGCAGTTCTTC. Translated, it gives CASSPISSSDEQFF.

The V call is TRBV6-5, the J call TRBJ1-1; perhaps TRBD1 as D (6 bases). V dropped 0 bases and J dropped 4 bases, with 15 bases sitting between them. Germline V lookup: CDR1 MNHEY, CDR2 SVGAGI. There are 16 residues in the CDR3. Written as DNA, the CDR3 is TGTGCCAGCAGTTACTCGAGACGGCAGGGGAGCACTGAAGCTTTCTTT. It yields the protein CASSYSRRQGSTEAFF.

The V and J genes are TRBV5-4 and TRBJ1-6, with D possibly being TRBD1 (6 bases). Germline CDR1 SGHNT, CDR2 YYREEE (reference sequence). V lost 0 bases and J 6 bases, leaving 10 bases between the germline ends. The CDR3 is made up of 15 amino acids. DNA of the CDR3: TGTGCCAGCAGCTTGGTGGGGGCGTCTAATTCACCCCTCCACTTT. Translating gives CASSLVGASNSPLHF. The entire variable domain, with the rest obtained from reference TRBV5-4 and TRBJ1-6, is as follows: ETGVTQSPTHLIKTRGQQVTLRCSSQSGHNTVSWYQQALGQGPQFIFQYYREEENGRGNFPPRFSGLQFPNYSSELNVNALELDDSALYLCASSLVGASNSPLHFGNGTRLTVT.

In DNA, the CDR3 is TGCAGCGTTGAAGACCCGGCCAGGGGGAACGAGCAGTACTTC. Residues: CSVEDPARGNEQYF. The chain couples TRBV29-1 to TRBJ2-7, with 7 bases that match TRBD1. Germline CDR1 and CDR2: SQVTM and ANQGSEA. The CDR3 is 14 amino acids. V shed 0 bases, J shed 5 bases, and the junction held 7 bases outside the gene matches.

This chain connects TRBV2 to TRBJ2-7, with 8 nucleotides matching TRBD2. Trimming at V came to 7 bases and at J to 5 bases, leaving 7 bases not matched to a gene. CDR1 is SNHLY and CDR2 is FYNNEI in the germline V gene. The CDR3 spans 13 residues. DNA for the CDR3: TGTGCCAGCAACCCCGGGACTAGGAACGAGCAGTACTTC. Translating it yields CASNPGTRNEQYF.

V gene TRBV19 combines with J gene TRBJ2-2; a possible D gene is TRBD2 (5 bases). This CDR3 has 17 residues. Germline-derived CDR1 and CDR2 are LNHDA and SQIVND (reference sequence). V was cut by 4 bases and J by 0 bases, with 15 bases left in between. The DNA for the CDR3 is TGTGCCAGTAGTACCGACGGTCAAGCGGCGAACACCGGGGAGCTGTTTTTT. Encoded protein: CASSTDGQAANTGELFF. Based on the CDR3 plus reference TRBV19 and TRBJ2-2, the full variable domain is DGGITQSPKYLFRKEGQNVTLSCEQNLNHDAMYWYRQDPGQGLRLIYYSQIVNDFQKGDIAEGYSVSREKKESFPLTVTSAQKNPTAFYLCASSTDGQAANTGELFFGEGSRLTVL.

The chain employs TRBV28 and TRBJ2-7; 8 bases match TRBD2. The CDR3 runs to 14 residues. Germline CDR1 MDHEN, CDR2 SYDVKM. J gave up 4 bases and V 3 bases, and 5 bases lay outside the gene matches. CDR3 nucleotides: TGTGCCAGCAGTTTGGCGGGAGGACAGTACGAGCAGTACGTC. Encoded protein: CASSLAGGQYEQYV.

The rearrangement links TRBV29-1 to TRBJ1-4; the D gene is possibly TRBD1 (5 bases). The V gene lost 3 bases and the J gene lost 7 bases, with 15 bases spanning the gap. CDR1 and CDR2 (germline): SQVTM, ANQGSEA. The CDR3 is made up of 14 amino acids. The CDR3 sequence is CSVDTSGTAEKLFF. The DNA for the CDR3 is TGCAGCGTTGATACTAGCGGGACGGCTGAAAAACTGTTTTTT.

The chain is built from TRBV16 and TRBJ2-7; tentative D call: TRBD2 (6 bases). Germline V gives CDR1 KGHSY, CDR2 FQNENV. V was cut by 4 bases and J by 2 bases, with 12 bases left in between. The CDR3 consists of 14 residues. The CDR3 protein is CASSPRDAAYEQYV. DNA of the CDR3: TGTGCCAGCAGCCCGCGGGACGCGGCCTACGAGCAGTACGTC.

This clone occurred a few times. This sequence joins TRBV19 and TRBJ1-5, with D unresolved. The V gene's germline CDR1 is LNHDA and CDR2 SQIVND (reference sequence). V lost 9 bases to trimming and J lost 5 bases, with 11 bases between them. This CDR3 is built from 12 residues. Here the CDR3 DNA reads TGTGCCAGCCGGGATAAAGATCAGCCCCAGCATTTT. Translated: CASRDKDQPQHF.

The CDR3 sequence is CASSLQGNTYEQYV. The CDR3 bases are TGTGCCAGCAGCCTACAGGGAAATACCTACGAGCAGTACGTC. The V gene is TRBV6-5, the J gene TRBJ2-7; D is possibly TRBD1 (6 bases). The CDR3 extends over 14 amino acids. Germline V gene lookup returns CDR1 MNHEY and CDR2 SVGAGI. The ends were cut back, 6 bases at V and 2 bases at J, with 14 bases in the middle.

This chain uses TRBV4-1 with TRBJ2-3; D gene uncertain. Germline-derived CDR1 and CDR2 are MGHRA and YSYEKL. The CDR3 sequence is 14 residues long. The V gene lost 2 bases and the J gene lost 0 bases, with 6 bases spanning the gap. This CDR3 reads CASSQSTSTDTQYF. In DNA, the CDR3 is TGCGCCAGCAGCCAATCTACTAGCACAGATACGCAGTATTTT.

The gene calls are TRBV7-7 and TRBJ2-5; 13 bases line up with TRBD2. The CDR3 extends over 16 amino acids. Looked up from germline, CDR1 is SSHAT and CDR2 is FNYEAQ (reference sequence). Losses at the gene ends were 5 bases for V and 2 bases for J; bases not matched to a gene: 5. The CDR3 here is CASSLGLAGAQETQYF. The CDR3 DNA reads TGTGCCAGCAGCCTAGGACTAGCGGGAGCTCAAGAGACCCAGTACTTC.

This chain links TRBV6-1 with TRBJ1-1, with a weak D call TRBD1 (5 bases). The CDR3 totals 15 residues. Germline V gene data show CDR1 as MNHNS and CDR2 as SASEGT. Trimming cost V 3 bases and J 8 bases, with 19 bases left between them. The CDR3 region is CASSEREAGGTEAFF. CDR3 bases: TGTGCCAGCAGTGAGCGGGAGGCCGGGGGGACGGAAGCTTTCTTT.